This T cell receptor (beta chain) was retrieved from a study of shared clonotypes between healthy human individuals (dated by TCRdb to between 2020 and 2021). Notes on the research overall: The cohort included three men and a couple of women between 18 and 49 years of age. The study deeply sequenced blood TCR repertoires of several healthy adults to estimate repertoire size and the extent of clonotype sharing between individuals. To increase sequencing depth and limit assay-specific biases, different laboratories used diverse techniques to prepare libraries and sequence TCR repertoires. For each donor, CD4 naive and CD4 memory were each run on three plates, CD8 naive on two plates, and CD8 memory on one plate. Each donor's leukapheresis produced roughly between roughly 0.85 and 9.5 billion PBMCs.

The donors were healthy, HIV-negative adults with no recently reported acute infections or vaccinations. Every donor was a Caucasian adult living in Nashville, Tennessee, USA. CD4+ T cells were enriched by magnetic negative selection, after which naive cells were positively selected on CD45RA and the negative fraction was taken as the memory subset. After blood collection by leukapheresis, PBMCs were isolated using Ficoll-Histopaque density gradient centrifugation and then cryopreserved in the vapor phase of liquid nitrogen. Analytical flow cytometry was used to check the purity and quantity of every magnetically sorted T cell population. Each sorted fraction had its genomic DNA isolated and then quantified by UV absorbance on a Nanodrop 2000c. As encoded in the germline V gene, CDR1 is SGHNT while CDR2 is YENEEA. Including cysteine and phenylalanine, the CDR3 has 14 amino acids. Of all the DNA, just the CDR3 is kept, 42 bases in frame from base 1. V was cut back by 6 bases and J by 5 bases, leaving a gap of 16 bases between them.

Of note for this clone: The antigen it binds to is not known. It has no much larger one-base neighbor in the sample; base qualities were not kept.

TCR CDR3 regions were amplified from genomic DNA by multiplex PCR using the deep immunoSEQ assay. For each cell subset, the extracted genomic DNA was distributed evenly across all wells of several immunoSEQ 96-well plates, and each plate served as one replicate. For sorted subsets, roughly 200 ng of genomic DNA, equivalent to 25,000 to 35,000 T cell genomes, went into each replicate PCR. The purified libraries were quantified using a Qubit 3.0 fluorometer, sized with a Bioanalyzer 2100, and then quantified again using the KAPA Library Quantification kit. Each immunoSEQ 96-well plate was sequenced on its own single-read 150-cycle Illumina NextSeq 550 flow cell. Per the original workflow: Because only junctional sequences without quality scores were contained in the immunoSEQ output, filtering matching that applied to full-length reads could not be performed. To assign V/J genes and CDR3, sequences were annotated against IMGT germline references using PyIR, a Python wrapper for IgBLAST v1.9. Reads were removed for weak V/J assignments (E-value above 1e-6), missing CDR3, stop codons, out-of-frame junctions, or ambiguous translated residues. V3J clonotypes were defined as sequences sharing an identical inferred V gene, J gene, and CDR3 amino acid sequence. To compute the percentage overlap between repertoires, the number of shared unique clonotypes was divided by the size of the smaller repertoire. Repertoire richness was assessed with RTK rarefaction, the Chao1 estimator, and Recon v2.1 estimates of unobserved clonotypes. OLGA was used to compute generation probabilities for all TCRbeta clonotypes that the gDNA method yielded from a handful of donors. TCRdb took over this immuneACCESS table, retaining in-frame rearrangements with V and J assigned. Such tables are incomplete; in checked studies, under half of the missing clones stem from an unresolved V gene, and the remainder is unexplained. The D gene and trimming were derived from the DNA, and the V and J assignments and clone size from that table. This sample comprises under 1,900,000 clones, 98% of them detected only once. About 0.34% of the sample comes from the top ten.

The study at large found these results: The genetic and exposure-history diversity represented was limited by the small number of donors. Larger estimated clonotype richness was generally found for naive subsets than for memory subsets. Even with the large sequencing depth, rarefaction of the sorted-subset datasets indicated that sequencing was incomplete. Pairwise subsampling led to the expectation that sequencing depth would affect the degree of clonotype sharing among donors. Across a few donors, approximately 5% of naive CD4, 3% to 3.5% of naive CD8, approximately 2.5% of memory CD4, and around 0.4% of memory CD8 clonotypes were shared. Sampling was restricted to blood, and TCR repertoires in tissue are likely to differ from TCR repertoires in blood. Compared with non-shared clonotypes, clonotypes shared by all four sorted-subset donors had higher generation probabilities.

Recombination joined TRBV11-3 with TRBJ2-5, with the D gene uncertain. Sequencing was performed on naive CD4+ T cells sorted from blood. The cell subset or site label corresponds to: CD45RA+ positively selected. The sequence came from a man aged 25 to 40 in good health. The CDR3 reads CASSSGWSQETQYF. At the DNA level, the sequence is TGTGCCAGCAGTTCGGGCTGGAGTCAGGAGACCCAGTACTTC. The CDR3, completed at both ends by the reference TRBV11-3 and TRBJ2-5 genes, gives the full variable domain EAGVVQSPRYKIIEKKQPVAFWCNPISGHNTLYWYLQNLGQGPELLIRYENEEAVDDSQLPKDRFSAERLKGVDSTLKIQPAELGDSAVYLCASSSGWSQETQYFGPGTRLLVL.